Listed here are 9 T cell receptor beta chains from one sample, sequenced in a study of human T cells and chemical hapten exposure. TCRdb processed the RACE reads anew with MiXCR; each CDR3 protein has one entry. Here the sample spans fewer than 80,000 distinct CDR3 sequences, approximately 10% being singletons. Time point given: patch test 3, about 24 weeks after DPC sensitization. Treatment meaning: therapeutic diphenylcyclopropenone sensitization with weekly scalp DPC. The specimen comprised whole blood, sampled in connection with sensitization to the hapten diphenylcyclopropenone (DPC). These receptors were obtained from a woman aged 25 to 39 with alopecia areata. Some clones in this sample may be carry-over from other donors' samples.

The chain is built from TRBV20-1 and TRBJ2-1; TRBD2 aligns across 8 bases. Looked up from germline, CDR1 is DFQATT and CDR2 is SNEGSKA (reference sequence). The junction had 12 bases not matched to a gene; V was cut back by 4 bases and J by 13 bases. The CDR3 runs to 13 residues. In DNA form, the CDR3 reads TGCAGTGCTAAACAATATAGCGGGATAGGACAGTTCTTC. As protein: CSAKQYSGIGQFF.

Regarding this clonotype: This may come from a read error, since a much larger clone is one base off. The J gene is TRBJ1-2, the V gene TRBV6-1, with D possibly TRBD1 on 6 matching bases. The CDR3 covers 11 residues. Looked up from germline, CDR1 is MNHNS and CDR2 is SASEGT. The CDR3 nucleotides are TGTGCCAGCAGTGTTCAGGGGACGACCTCCTTC. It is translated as CASSVQGTTSF.

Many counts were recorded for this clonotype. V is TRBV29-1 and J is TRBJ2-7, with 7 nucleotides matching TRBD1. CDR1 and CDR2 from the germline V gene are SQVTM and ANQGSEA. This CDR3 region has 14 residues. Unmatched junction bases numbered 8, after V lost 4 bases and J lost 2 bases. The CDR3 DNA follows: TGCAGCGTTGGGGGCAGGGGGACCCCCTACGAGCAGTACTTC. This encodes CSVGGRGTPYEQYF.

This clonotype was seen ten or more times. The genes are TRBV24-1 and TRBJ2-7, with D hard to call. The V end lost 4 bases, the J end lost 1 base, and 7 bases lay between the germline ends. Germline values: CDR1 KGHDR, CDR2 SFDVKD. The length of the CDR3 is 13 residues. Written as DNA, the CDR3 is TGTGCCACCAGTGACCATAAATCCTACGAGCAGTACTTC. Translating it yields CATSDHKSYEQYF.

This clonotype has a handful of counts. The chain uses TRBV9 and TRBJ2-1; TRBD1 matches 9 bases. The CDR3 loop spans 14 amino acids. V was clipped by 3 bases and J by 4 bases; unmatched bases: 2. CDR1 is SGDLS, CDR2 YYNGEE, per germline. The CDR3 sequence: CASSGDRGYNEQFF. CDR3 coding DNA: TGTGCCAGCAGCGGAGACAGGGGGTACAATGAGCAGTTCTTC. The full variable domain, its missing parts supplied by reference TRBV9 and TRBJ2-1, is DSGVTQTPKHLITATGQRVTLRCSPRSGDLSVYWYQQSLDQGLQFLIQYYNGEERAKGNILERFSAQQFPDLHSELNLSSLELGDSALYFCASSGDRGYNEQFFGPGTRLTVL.

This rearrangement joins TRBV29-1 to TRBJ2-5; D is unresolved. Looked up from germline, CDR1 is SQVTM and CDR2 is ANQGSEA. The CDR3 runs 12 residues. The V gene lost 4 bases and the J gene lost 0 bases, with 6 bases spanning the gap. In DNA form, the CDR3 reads TGCAGCGTTGCGACCGACCAAGAGACCCAGTACTTC. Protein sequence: CSVATDQETQYF.

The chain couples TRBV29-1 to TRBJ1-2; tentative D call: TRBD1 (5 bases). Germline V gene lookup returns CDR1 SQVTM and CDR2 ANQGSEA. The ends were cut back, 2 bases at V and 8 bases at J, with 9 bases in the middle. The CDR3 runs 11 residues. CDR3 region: CSVEKGKGYTF. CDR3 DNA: TGCAGCGTTGAAAAGGGGAAGGGCTACACCTTC.

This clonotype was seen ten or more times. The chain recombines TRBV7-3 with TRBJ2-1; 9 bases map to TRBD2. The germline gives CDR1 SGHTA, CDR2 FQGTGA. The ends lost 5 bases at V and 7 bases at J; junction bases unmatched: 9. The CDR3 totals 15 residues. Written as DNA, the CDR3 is TGTGCCAGCAGCCTCAATAGCGGGAGTAGTAATGAGCAGTTCTTC. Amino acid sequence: CASSLNSGSSNEQFF.

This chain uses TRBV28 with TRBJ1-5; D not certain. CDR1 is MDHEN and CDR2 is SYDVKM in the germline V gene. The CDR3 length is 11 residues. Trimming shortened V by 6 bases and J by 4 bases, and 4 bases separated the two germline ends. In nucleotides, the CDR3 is TGTGCCAGCAGAAAGAATCAGCCCCAGCATTTT. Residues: CASRKNQPQHF.